This entry describes one T cell receptor (beta chain). Antigen unknown. The sample comes from a study of vaccination effects on CD4 cells after COVID-19. Whole-study context: The study sampled two convalescent patients 16 days and one week before vaccination.

Using viral peptide pools, the ViraFEST assay grew out antigen-specific CD4+ T cells prior to sequencing. The authors isolated CD4+ T cells after 9 to 10 days of culture. This person caught SARS-CoV-2 sometime from March to December 2020, and PCR testing confirmed the infection. IL-2 at roughly 9.7 IU/ml and peptides at approximately 9.5 ug/ml were added to cultured PBMC, around 2 million per well. On both days 3 and 7, half of the culture medium was replaced with IL-2 medium. Profiling relied on immunoSEQ multiplex PCR, and the TCRdb table lists in-frame clones only, not all of them. The table lists 20,000 to 25,000 clones, roughly four fifths of them singletons, with roughly two fifths in the top ten. The receptor comes from a human donor who had a prior SARS-CoV-2 infection. This specimen was CD4+ T cells from PBMCs cultured with a peptide pool, taken before COVID-19 vaccination.

The CDR3 DNA sequence: TGTGCCAGTAGTTTGCGGCAGGGCTATCAGCCCCAGCATTTT. Translating it yields CASSLRQGYQPQHF. The chain carries TRBV19 and TRBJ1-5; a weak D match, TRBD1 (5 bases). The CDR3 sequence is 14 residues long. Germline V gene sequence: CDR1 LNHDA, CDR2 SQIVND (reference sequence). V lost 5 bases and J lost 5, with 13 bases in between.